Listed here are 29 T cell receptor beta chains from one sample, sequenced in a study of shared clonotypes between healthy human individuals. TCRdb's table, derived via immunoSEQ multiplex PCR, lists solely in-frame clones and lacks some. The data show 850,000 to 1,200,000 clones, 70% to 80% seen once. Source material: memory CD4+ T cells sorted from blood. Subset here: CD45RA-negative fraction. The receptor source for this set is a man between 18 and 29 years old in good health.

V usage is TRBV15 and J usage is TRBJ2-3, with 8 bases lining up with TRBD2. With V trimmed by 3 bases and J by 1 base, 6 bases remained unmatched. This CDR3 comprises 16 residues. The germline V gene encodes CDR1 LNHNV and CDR2 YYDKDF (reference sequence). CDR3 bases: TGTGCCACCAGCAGGAGCAGCGGGGGCGGCACAGATACGCAGTATTTT. It translates to CATSRSSGGGTDTQYF.

The sample holds one count of this clone. The same CDR3 arises from other DNA sequences in this sample as well. The chain combines TRBV5-6 with TRBJ2-3; 13 nucleotides agree with TRBD2. Germline V CDR1 and CDR2: SGHDT, YYEEEE. The ends lost 4 bases at V and 3 bases at J; junction bases unmatched: 2. This CDR3 comprises 15 residues. CDR3 DNA sequence: TGTGCCAGCAGCCCACTAGCGGGGGGGACAGATACGCAGTATTTT. Residues: CASSPLAGGTDTQYF. The full variable domain, completed using reference TRBV5-6 and TRBJ2-3, is DAGVTQSPTHLIKTRGQQVTLRCSPKSGHDTVSWYQQALGQGPQFIFQYYEEEERQRGNFPDRFSGHQFPNYSSELNVNALLLGDSALYLCASSPLAGGTDTQYFGPGTRLTVL.

J is TRBJ1-1 and V is TRBV19; D ambiguous. Germline CDR1 LNHDA, CDR2 SQIVND (reference sequence). V was shortened by 4 bases and J by 4 bases, with 10 bases between the two germline ends. The CDR3 sequence is 13 residues long. CDR3 DNA: TGTGCCAGTAGTAAGGCAGGACTCACTGAAGCTTTCTTT. The encoded protein is CASSKAGLTEAFF.

The chain employs TRBV5-1 and TRBJ2-7, with 10 bases fitting TRBD1. CDR1 SGHRS and CDR2 YFSETQ come from the germline V gene. The junction had 5 bases not matched to a gene; V was cut back by 5 bases and J by 3 bases. This CDR3 has 14 residues. CDR3 region: CASRPGQGNYEQYF. As DNA, the CDR3 is TGCGCCAGCAGGCCGGGACAGGGGAACTACGAGCAGTACTTC.

The chain carries TRBV18 and TRBJ1-6; D gene uncertain. The germline CDR1 and CDR2 sequences are KGHSH and LQKENI. The CDR3 sequence is 12 residues long. Deletions cut 2 bases from V and 14 bases from J, with 10 bases between. This CDR3 is CASSPDQRALHF. CDR3 sequence (DNA): TGTGCCAGCTCACCAGACCAGCGGGCCCTCCACTTT.

The V call is TRBV28, the J call TRBJ2-7; D may be TRBD2 (6 bases). CDR3 size: 15 residues. Per the germline V gene, CDR1 is MDHEN and CDR2 is SYDVKM. Trimming cost V 5 bases and J 3 bases, with 17 bases left between them. In nucleotides, the CDR3 is TGTGCCAGCAGTCCCCCGCAAACGCGGGACTACGAGCAGTACTTC. Translating gives CASSPPQTRDYEQYF. Using reference TRBV28 and TRBJ2-7 for the parts outside the CDR3, the full variable domain is DVKVTQSSRYLVKRTGEKVFLECVQDMDHENMFWYRQDPGLGLRLIYFSYDVKMKEKGDIPEGYSVSREKKERFSLILESASTNQTSMYLCASSPPQTRDYEQYFGPGTRLTVT.

Comments on this clone: The same CDR3 is also encoded by other DNA sequences in this sample. The chain recombines TRBV5-1 with TRBJ1-1; D call uncertain. CDR3 length: 14 residues. V lost 0 bases and J lost 4, with 10 bases in between. Germline lookup yields CDR1 SGHRS and CDR2 YFSETQ. Written as DNA, the CDR3 is TGCGCCAGCAGCTTGGAAACAGTATCCACTGAAGCTTTCTTT. Translating it yields CASSLETVSTEAFF.

The V call is TRBV10-3, the J call TRBJ2-2; the D gene could be TRBD1 or TRBD2 (5 bases each). With 0 bases removed from V and 2 bases from J, the gap between germline ends came to 10 bases. Per germline, CDR1 ENHRY and CDR2 SYGVKD. The length of the CDR3 is 16 residues. CDR3 nucleotides: TGTGCCATCAGTGAGTCTCCGGGACGCAACACCGGGGAGCTGTTTTTT. Its protein is CAISESPGRNTGELFF.

The chain employs TRBV2 and TRBJ2-7, with a weak D call TRBD1 (6 bases). CDR3 length: 13 amino acids. Germline assignment: CDR1 SNHLY and CDR2 FYNNEI. Deletions cut 5 bases from V and 3 bases from J, with 11 bases between. The CDR3 DNA sequence: TGTGCCAGCAGTCCCACAGGGTACTACGAGCAGTACTTC. It specifies CASSPTGYYEQYF.

The V call is TRBV2, the J call TRBJ1-1; 7 bases match TRBD1. CDR1 and CDR2 from the germline V gene are SNHLY and FYNNEI. The CDR3 runs to 13 residues. After removal of 9 bases from V and 3 bases from J, the junction contained 7 bases not matched to a gene. The CDR3 reads CARLQGSYTEAFF. DNA for the CDR3: TGTGCCAGACTACAGGGGAGCTACACTGAAGCTTTCTTT.

CDR3 region: CASSLRGRGSTDTQYF. Here the CDR3 DNA reads TGTGCCAGCAGTTTACGTGGCAGGGGAAGCACAGATACGCAGTATTTT. The chain is built from TRBV27 and TRBJ2-3, with TRBD1 as a possible D gene (6 bases). Germline loops: CDR1 MNHEY, CDR2 SMNVEV (reference sequence). This CDR3 is built from 16 residues. Trimming removed 2 bases at V and 0 bases at J, with 12 bases between.

The chain recombines TRBV27 with TRBJ2-5, with D hard to call. The V and J ends lost 5 bases and 1 base respectively, with 8 bases between them. The germline gives CDR1 MNHEY, CDR2 SMNVEV (reference sequence). The CDR3 totals 13 residues. In DNA, the CDR3 is TGTGCCAGCAGTAGGACCCTCCAAGAGACCCAGTACTTC. Amino acid sequence: CASSRTLQETQYF.

J is TRBJ2-3 and V is TRBV9; 12 nucleotides agree with TRBD1. The CDR3 runs 18 residues. V lost 1 base and J lost 2; bases outside the gene matches: 8. Germline loops: CDR1 SGDLS, CDR2 YYNGEE. The CDR3 spells CASSVIGTGGSVTDTQYF. The CDR3 nucleotides read TGTGCCAGCAGCGTAATTGGGACAGGGGGCAGTGTCACAGATACGCAGTATTTT.

The genes are TRBV6-6 and TRBJ2-7, with TRBD2 identical over 10 bases. The CDR3 spans 15 residues. The junction had 9 bases not matched to a gene; V was cut back by 7 bases and J by 3 bases. CDR1 is MNHNY, CDR2 SVGAGI, per germline (reference sequence). CDR3 sequence reads: CASNPFGTSDYEQYF. CDR3 in DNA: TGTGCCAGCAACCCGTTCGGGACTAGCGACTACGAGCAGTACTTC.

The V and J genes are TRBV7-6 and TRBJ2-5; D unresolved. Trimming left V 4 bases short and J 3 bases short, with 12 bases between. The CDR3 runs to 14 residues. Germline-derived CDR1 and CDR2 are SGHVS and FNYEAQ. For the CDR3, the DNA is TGTGCCAGCAGCTCTAACTGGCAGGAAGAGACCCAGTACTTC. It codes for CASSSNWQEETQYF.

The V call is TRBV7-3, the J call TRBJ2-4; unclear D gene. Germline V CDR1 and CDR2: SGHTA, FQGTGA. This CDR3 is 16 amino acids long. With 4 bases removed from V and 1 base from J, the gap between germline ends came to 14 bases. CDR3 bases: TGTGCCAGCAGCTCTAGGTCCTCCGGCGCCAAAAACATTCAGTACTTC. Its translation: CASSSRSSGAKNIQYF. Drawing the rest from reference TRBV7-3 and TRBJ2-4, the complete variable domain is GAGVSQTPSNKVTEKGKYVELRCDPISGHTALYWYRQSLGQGPEFLIYFQGTGAADDSGLPNDRFFAVRPEGSVSTLKIQRTERGDSAVYLCASSSRSSGAKNIQYFGAGTRLSVL.

In this sample, this clone turned up once. An end of the junction differs from the germline gene, which may be a read error. J is TRBJ2-3 and V is TRBV7-7, with a possible D match to TRBD2 (6 bases). The CDR3 loop spans 13 amino acids. CDR1 and CDR2 (germline): SSHAT, FNYEAQ (reference sequence). The CDR3 region is CASSPPGVDTQYF. The CDR3 DNA follows: TGTGCTAGCAGCCCCCCGGGAGTTGATACGCAGTATTTT.

V and J are TRBV15 and TRBJ2-7; a weak D match, TRBD2 (5 bases). V lost 0 bases and J 6 bases, leaving 18 bases between the germline ends. The CDR3 spans 16 residues. The germline V gene encodes CDR1 LNHNV and CDR2 YYDKDF (reference sequence). The CDR3 protein is CATSRDPLGRGREQYF. The CDR3 DNA sequence: TGTGCCACCAGCAGAGACCCCCTTGGGAGAGGGCGCGAGCAGTACTTC.

The chain joins TRBV7-9 to TRBJ2-1, with 8 bases aligning to TRBD2. The CDR3 runs 14 residues. Germline V lookup: CDR1 SEHNR, CDR2 FQNEAQ (reference sequence). The junction had 5 bases not matched to a gene; V was cut back by 2 bases and J by 8 bases. The CDR3 region has the DNA TGTGCCAGCAGCTTAAGGACTAGCAGGGATGAGCAGTTCTTC. Translated: CASSLRTSRDEQFF.

The chain employs TRBV6-5 and TRBJ2-7, with unresolved D. The CDR3 length is 13 residues. Germline-derived CDR1 and CDR2 are MNHEY and SVGAGI. Trimming took 8 bases from V and 0 from J, leaving 11 bases between them. The CDR3 sequence is CASLAAASYEQYF. The CDR3, as DNA: TGTGCCAGCCTGGCTGCGGCCTCCTACGAGCAGTACTTC.

Points on this clone: The same CDR3 is also encoded by other DNA sequences in this sample. The chain links TRBV7-8 to TRBJ1-5; D is ambiguous. The germline V gene has CDR1 SGHVS and CDR2 FQNEAQ. The V end was cut by 3 bases, the J end by 4 bases, with 4 bases between. The CDR3 loop spans 12 amino acids. CDR3 bases: TGTGCCAGCAGCTTTTCTAATCAGCCCCAGCATTTT. Its protein product is CASSFSNQPQHF.

This clone was observed a few times. V and J are TRBV5-1 and TRBJ2-7, with 12 bases that match TRBD1. The V gene end was trimmed by 4 bases and the J gene end by 6 bases; junction bases not matched to a gene: 14. This CDR3 has 17 residues. Germline CDR1 reads SGHRS; CDR2 reads YFSETQ. The CDR3 loop reads CASSPDPPGQGAGEQYF. The CDR3 nucleotides read TGCGCCAGCAGCCCGGACCCACCGGGACAGGGGGCGGGCGAGCAGTACTTC.

The DNA for the CDR3 is TGTGCCAGCAGCTTAGCGGGAGCCCCTCGCACAGATACGCAGTATTTT. Translated, it gives CASSLAGAPRTDTQYF. This chain joins TRBV5-6 and TRBJ2-3, with 8 bases identical to TRBD2. Looked up from germline, CDR1 is SGHDT and CDR2 is YYEEEE. The J segment lost 1 base and the V segment lost 2 bases, leaving 6 bases of the junction unmatched. The CDR3 runs to 16 residues.

The rearrangement links TRBV27 to TRBJ2-7, with TRBD2 identical over 9 bases. The CDR3 extends over 15 amino acids. V was clipped by 5 bases and J by 6 bases; unmatched bases: 11. The germline CDR1 and CDR2 sequences are MNHEY and SMNVEV (reference sequence). DNA for the CDR3: TGTGCCAGCAGTCCCGACGCGGGGGGGCCCTCCGAGCAGTACTTC. This codes for CASSPDAGGPSEQYF.

This clone was found once. V gene TRBV5-6 combines with J gene TRBJ1-1, with D tentatively TRBD1 (5 bases). There are 15 residues in the CDR3. Germline CDR1 is SGHDT and CDR2 is YYEEEE. The V and J ends lost 5 bases and 0 bases respectively, with 14 bases between them. CDR3 coding DNA: TGTGCCAGCAGACGAAGAGGACAAGTGAACACTGAAGCTTTCTTT. Its protein product is CASRRRGQVNTEAFF.

This chain links TRBV5-1 with TRBJ1-2; the match to TRBD1 covers 11 bases. The CDR3 sequence is 14 residues long. Germline V lookup: CDR1 SGHRS, CDR2 YFSETQ. Trimming at V came to 4 bases and at J to 9 bases, leaving 8 bases not matched to a gene. In DNA form, the CDR3 reads TGCGCCAGCAGCCCCAGCGGGACAGGGGGGCGCTACACCTTC. Amino acid sequence: CASSPSGTGGRYTF.

About this clone: This sample includes further DNA sequences coding for the same CDR3. J is TRBJ1-5 and V is TRBV6-6; the D is unclear. The CDR3 consists of 15 residues. Germline CDR1 and CDR2: MNHNY and SVGAGI (reference sequence). With 5 bases removed from V and 0 bases from J, the gap between germline ends came to 11 bases. CDR3 residues: CASSLRGNSNQPQHF. The CDR3 DNA sequence: TGTGCCAGCAGTCTTCGAGGGAATAGCAATCAGCCCCAGCATTTT.

The V call is TRBV7-2, the J call TRBJ1-1; TRBD1 agrees at 7 bases. The CDR3 runs 14 residues. The ends lost 7 bases at V and 6 bases at J; junction bases unmatched: 11. Germline values: CDR1 SGHTA, CDR2 FQGNSA. The CDR3 protein is CASNGQAGRSEAFF. The CDR3 DNA reads TGTGCCAGCAACGGACAGGCAGGGCGGTCTGAAGCTTTCTTT. Variable domain in full (rest from reference TRBV7-2 and TRBJ1-1): GAGVSQSPSNKVTEKGKDVELRCDPISGHTALYWYRQSLGQGLEFLIYFQGNSAPDKSGLPSDRFSAERTGGSVSTLTIQRTQQEDSAVYLCASNGQAGRSEAFFGQGTRLTVV.

This chain uses TRBV9 with TRBJ2-5; D uncertain. Germline CDR1 and CDR2: SGDLS and YYNGEE. V lost 3 bases and J 1 base, leaving 7 bases between the germline ends. The CDR3 sequence is 13 residues long. The DNA for the CDR3 is TGTGCCAGCAGCGGTCTCAGCCAAGAGACCCAGTACTTC. It yields the protein CASSGLSQETQYF.